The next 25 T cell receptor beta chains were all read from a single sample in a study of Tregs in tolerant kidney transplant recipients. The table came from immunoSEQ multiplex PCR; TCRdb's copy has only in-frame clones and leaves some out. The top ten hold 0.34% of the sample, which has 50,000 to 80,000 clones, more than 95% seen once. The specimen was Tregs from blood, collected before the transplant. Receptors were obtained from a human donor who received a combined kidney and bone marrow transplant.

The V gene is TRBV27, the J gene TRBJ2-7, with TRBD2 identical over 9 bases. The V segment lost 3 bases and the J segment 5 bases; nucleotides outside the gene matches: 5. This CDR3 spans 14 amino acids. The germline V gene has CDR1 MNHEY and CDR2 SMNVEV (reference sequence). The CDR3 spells CASSFAGGGHEQYF. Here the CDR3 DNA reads TGTGCCAGCAGTTTTGCGGGAGGGGGCCACGAGCAGTACTTC.

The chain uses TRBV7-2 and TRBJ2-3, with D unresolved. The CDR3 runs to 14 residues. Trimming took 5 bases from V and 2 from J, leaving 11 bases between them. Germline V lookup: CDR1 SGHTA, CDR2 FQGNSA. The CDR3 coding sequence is TGTGCCAGCAGCCCTAGAGCCTACACAGATACGCAGTATTTT. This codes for CASSPRAYTDTQYF.

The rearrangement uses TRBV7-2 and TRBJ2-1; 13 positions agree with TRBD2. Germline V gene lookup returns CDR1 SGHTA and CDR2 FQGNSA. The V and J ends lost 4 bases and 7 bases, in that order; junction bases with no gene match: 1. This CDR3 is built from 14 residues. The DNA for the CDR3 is TGTGCCAGCAGCTGGACTAGCGGGAGTAATGAGCAGTTCTTC. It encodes CASSWTSGSNEQFF.

The CDR3 sequence: CASSLTTGGSGYGYTF. Here the CDR3 DNA reads TGTGCCAGCAGCCTCACCACAGGGGGCTCGGGCTATGGCTACACCTTC. The chain uses TRBV7-2 and TRBJ1-2; 9 nucleotides match TRBD1. The CDR3 is 16 residues long. The trim removed 5 bases at V and 4 bases at J, leaving 11 bases unmatched. The germline V gene encodes CDR1 SGHTA and CDR2 FQGNSA.

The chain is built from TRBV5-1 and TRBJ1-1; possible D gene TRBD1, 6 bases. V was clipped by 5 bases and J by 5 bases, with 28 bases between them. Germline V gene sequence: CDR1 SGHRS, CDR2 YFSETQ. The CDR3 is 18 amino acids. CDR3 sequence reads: CASREFWGTRQRRTEAFF. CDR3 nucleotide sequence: TGCGCCAGCAGGGAGTTTTGGGGGACACGACAACGAAGGACTGAAGCTTTCTTT. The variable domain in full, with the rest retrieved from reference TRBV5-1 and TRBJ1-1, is KAGVTQTPRYLIKTRGQQVTLSCSPISGHRSVSWYQQTPGQGLQFLFEYFSETQRNKGNFPGRFSGRQFSNSRSEMNVSTLELGDSALYLCASREFWGTRQRRTEAFFGQGTRLTVV.

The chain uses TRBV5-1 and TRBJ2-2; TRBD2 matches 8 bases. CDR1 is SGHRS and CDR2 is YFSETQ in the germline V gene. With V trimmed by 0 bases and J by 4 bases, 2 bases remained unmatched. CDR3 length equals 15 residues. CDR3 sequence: CASSLGTSSTGELFF. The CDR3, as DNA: TGCGCCAGCAGCTTGGGGACTAGCAGCACCGGGGAGCTGTTTTTT.

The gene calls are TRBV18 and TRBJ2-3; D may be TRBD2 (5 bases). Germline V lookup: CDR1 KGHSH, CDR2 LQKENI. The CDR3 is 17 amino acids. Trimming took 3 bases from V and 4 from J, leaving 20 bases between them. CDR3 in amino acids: CASSPEGLRLPADTQYF. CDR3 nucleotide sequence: TGTGCCAGCTCACCGGAAGGACTCAGACTCCCAGCAGATACGCAGTATTTT.

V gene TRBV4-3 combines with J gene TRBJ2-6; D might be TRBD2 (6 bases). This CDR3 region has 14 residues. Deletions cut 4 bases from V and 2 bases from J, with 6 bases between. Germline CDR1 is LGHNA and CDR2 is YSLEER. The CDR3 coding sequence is TGCGCCAGCAGCCGGGGGGCTGGGGCCAACGTCCTGACTTTC. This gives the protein CASSRGAGANVLTF.

The CDR3 loop is CASSSRQGRAYGYTF. The DNA for the CDR3 is TGTGCCAGCAGTTCACGACAGGGGAGAGCCTATGGCTACACCTTC. This chain uses TRBV6-6 with TRBJ1-2; 8 nucleotides align to TRBD1. The CDR3 extends over 15 amino acids. After removal of 4 bases from V and 4 bases from J, the junction contained 8 bases not matched to a gene. CDR1 MNHNY and CDR2 SVGAGI come from the germline V gene (reference sequence).

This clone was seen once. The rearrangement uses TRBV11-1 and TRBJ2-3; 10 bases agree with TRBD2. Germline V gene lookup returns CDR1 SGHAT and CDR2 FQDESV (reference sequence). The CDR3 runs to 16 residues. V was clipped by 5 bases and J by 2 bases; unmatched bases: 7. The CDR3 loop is CASSQGTSAVTDTQYF. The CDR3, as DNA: TGTGCCAGCAGCCAAGGGACTAGCGCCGTCACAGATACGCAGTATTTT. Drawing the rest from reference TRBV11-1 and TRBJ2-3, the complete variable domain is EAEVAQSPRYKITEKSQAVAFWCDPISGHATLYWYRQILGQGPELLVQFQDESVVDDSQLPKDRFSAERLKGVDSTLKIQPAELGDSAMYLCASSQGTSAVTDTQYFGPGTRLTVL.

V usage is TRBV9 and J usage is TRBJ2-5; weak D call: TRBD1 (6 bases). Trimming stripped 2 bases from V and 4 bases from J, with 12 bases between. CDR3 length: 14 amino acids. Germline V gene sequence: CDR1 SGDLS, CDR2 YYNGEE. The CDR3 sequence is CASSVGQGRETQYF. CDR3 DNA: TGTGCCAGCAGCGTGGGGCAGGGGCGAGAGACCCAGTACTTC.

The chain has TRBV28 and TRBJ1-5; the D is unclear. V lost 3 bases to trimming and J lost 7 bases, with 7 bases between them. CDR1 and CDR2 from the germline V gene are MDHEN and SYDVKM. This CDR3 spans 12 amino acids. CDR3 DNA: TGTGCCAGCAGTTTGGCGGGGCAGCCCCAGCATTTT. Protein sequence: CASSLAGQPQHF.

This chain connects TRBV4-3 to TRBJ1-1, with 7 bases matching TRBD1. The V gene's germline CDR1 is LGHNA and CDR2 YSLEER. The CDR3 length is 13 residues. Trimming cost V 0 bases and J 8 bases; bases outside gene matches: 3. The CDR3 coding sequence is TGCGCCAGCAGCCAAGACCCGGACAGGGAAGCTTTCTTT. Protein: CASSQDPDREAFF.

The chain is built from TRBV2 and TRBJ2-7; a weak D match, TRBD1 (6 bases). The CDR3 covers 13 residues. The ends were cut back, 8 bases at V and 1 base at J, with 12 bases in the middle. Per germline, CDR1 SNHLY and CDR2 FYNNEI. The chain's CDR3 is CASGTTSSYEQYF. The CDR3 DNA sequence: TGTGCCAGCGGGACAACCTCTTCCTACGAGCAGTACTTC.

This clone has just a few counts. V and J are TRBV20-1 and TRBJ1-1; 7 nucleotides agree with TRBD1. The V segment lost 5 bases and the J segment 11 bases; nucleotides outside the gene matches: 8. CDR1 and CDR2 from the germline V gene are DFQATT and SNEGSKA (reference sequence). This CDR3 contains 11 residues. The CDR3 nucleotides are TGCAGTGCTGTGTTACAGGGGCCGGCTTTCTTT. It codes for CSAVLQGPAFF.

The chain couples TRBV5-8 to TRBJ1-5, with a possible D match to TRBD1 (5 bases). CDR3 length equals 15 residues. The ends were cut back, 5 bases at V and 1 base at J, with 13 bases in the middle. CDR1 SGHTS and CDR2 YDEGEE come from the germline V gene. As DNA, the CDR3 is TGTGCCAGCAGACCCACAGGACGGAGCAATCAGCCCCAGCATTTT. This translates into CASRPTGRSNQPQHF.

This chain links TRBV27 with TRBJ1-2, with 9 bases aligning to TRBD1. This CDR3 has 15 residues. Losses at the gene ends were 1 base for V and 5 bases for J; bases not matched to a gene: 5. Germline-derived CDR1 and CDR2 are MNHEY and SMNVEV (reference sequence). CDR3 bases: TGTGCCAGCAGTTTATTGGGGACAGGGCGATATGGCTACACCTTC. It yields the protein CASSLLGTGRYGYTF.

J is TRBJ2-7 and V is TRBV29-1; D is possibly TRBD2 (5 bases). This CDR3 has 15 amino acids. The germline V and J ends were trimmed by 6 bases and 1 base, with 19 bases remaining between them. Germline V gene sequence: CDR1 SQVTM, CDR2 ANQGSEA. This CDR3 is CSVTRGLAPSYEQYF. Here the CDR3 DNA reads TGCAGCGTCACCCGTGGGCTAGCACCATCCTACGAGCAGTACTTC.

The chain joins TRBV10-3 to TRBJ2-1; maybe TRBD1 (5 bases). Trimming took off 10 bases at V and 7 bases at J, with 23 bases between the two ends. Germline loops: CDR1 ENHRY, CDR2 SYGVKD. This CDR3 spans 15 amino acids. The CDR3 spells CATTKGLRIENEQFF. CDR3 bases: TGTGCCACCACCAAGGGGCTTCGGATTGAGAATGAGCAGTTCTTC.

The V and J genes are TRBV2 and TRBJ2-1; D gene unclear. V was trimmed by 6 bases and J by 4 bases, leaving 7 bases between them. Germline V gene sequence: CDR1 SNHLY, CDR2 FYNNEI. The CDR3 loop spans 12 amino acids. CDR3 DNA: TGTGCCAGCAGGAGGCATTACAATGAGCAGTTCTTC. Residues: CASRRHYNEQFF.

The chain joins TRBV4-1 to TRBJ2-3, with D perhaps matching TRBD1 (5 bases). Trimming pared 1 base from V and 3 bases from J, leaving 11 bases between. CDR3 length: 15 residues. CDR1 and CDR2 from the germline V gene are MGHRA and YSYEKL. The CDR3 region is CASSQGQGWTDTQYF. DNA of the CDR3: TGCGCCAGCAGCCAAGGGCAGGGTTGGACAGATACGCAGTATTTT.

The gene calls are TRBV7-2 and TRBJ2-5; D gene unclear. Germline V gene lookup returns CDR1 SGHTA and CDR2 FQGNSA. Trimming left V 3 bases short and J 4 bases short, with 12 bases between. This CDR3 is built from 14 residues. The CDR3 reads CASSFGRSRETQYF. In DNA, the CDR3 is TGTGCCAGCAGCTTCGGCAGGTCGAGAGAGACCCAGTACTTC.

The CDR3 loop is CASSQGGGGVYNEQFF. DNA for the CDR3: TGTGCCAGCAGTCAAGGCGGGGGCGGGGTATACAATGAGCAGTTCTTC. V is TRBV7-2 and J is TRBJ2-1, with D perhaps matching TRBD2 (7 bases). CDR3 length: 16 residues. Trimming took off 6 bases at V and 4 bases at J, with 19 bases between the two ends. CDR1 and CDR2 from the germline V gene are SGHTA and FQGNSA.

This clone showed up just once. In DNA, the CDR3 is TGTGCCAGCAGTCCGTGGCTAGCGGGAGGCAACATTCAGTACTTC. It translates to CASSPWLAGGNIQYF. This chain connects TRBV7-2 to TRBJ2-4; 11 bases fit TRBD2. The CDR3 contains 15 residues. V shed 6 bases, J shed 7 bases, and the junction held 8 bases outside the gene matches. Germline-derived CDR1 and CDR2 are SGHTA and FQGNSA.

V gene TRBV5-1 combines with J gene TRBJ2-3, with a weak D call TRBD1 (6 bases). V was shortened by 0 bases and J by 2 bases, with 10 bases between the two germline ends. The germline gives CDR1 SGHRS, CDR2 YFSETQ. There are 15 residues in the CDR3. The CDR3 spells CASSLGTEITDTQYF. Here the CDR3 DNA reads TGCGCCAGCAGCTTGGGGACAGAGATCACAGATACGCAGTATTTT.